The sequence of this T cell receptor beta chain was determined in a study of blood T cell repertoires in COVID-19. At the level of the study: Acute-phase and convalescent COVID-19 samples originated in the United States, Italy and Spain. The analysed material was cDNA or gDNA that came from T cells, B-cell-depleted T cells, or PBMCs.

The ends lost 4 bases at V and 7 bases at J; junction bases unmatched: 5. CDR3 length: 14 residues. Germline V CDR1 and CDR2: MNHEY, SVGAGI. Study processing details: From reference gene primer amplification, estimates of nucleated cell counts were derived. The table came from immunoSEQ multiplex PCR; TCRdb's copy has only in-frame clones and leaves some out. That table furnishes V, J and clone size, whereas the DNA furnished D and trimming. Of 85,000 to 100,000 clones in the sample, 60% to 85% were seen once. The chain recombines TRBV6-5 with TRBJ1-4; TRBD1 agrees at 8 bases. Sequencing was performed on peripheral blood. This receptor was identified in an elderly woman with active or convalescent COVID-19. CDR3 region: CASSSQGASEKLFF. The DNA of the CDR3 is TGTGCCAGCAGTTCCCAGGGGGCCAGTGAAAAACTGTTTTTT.